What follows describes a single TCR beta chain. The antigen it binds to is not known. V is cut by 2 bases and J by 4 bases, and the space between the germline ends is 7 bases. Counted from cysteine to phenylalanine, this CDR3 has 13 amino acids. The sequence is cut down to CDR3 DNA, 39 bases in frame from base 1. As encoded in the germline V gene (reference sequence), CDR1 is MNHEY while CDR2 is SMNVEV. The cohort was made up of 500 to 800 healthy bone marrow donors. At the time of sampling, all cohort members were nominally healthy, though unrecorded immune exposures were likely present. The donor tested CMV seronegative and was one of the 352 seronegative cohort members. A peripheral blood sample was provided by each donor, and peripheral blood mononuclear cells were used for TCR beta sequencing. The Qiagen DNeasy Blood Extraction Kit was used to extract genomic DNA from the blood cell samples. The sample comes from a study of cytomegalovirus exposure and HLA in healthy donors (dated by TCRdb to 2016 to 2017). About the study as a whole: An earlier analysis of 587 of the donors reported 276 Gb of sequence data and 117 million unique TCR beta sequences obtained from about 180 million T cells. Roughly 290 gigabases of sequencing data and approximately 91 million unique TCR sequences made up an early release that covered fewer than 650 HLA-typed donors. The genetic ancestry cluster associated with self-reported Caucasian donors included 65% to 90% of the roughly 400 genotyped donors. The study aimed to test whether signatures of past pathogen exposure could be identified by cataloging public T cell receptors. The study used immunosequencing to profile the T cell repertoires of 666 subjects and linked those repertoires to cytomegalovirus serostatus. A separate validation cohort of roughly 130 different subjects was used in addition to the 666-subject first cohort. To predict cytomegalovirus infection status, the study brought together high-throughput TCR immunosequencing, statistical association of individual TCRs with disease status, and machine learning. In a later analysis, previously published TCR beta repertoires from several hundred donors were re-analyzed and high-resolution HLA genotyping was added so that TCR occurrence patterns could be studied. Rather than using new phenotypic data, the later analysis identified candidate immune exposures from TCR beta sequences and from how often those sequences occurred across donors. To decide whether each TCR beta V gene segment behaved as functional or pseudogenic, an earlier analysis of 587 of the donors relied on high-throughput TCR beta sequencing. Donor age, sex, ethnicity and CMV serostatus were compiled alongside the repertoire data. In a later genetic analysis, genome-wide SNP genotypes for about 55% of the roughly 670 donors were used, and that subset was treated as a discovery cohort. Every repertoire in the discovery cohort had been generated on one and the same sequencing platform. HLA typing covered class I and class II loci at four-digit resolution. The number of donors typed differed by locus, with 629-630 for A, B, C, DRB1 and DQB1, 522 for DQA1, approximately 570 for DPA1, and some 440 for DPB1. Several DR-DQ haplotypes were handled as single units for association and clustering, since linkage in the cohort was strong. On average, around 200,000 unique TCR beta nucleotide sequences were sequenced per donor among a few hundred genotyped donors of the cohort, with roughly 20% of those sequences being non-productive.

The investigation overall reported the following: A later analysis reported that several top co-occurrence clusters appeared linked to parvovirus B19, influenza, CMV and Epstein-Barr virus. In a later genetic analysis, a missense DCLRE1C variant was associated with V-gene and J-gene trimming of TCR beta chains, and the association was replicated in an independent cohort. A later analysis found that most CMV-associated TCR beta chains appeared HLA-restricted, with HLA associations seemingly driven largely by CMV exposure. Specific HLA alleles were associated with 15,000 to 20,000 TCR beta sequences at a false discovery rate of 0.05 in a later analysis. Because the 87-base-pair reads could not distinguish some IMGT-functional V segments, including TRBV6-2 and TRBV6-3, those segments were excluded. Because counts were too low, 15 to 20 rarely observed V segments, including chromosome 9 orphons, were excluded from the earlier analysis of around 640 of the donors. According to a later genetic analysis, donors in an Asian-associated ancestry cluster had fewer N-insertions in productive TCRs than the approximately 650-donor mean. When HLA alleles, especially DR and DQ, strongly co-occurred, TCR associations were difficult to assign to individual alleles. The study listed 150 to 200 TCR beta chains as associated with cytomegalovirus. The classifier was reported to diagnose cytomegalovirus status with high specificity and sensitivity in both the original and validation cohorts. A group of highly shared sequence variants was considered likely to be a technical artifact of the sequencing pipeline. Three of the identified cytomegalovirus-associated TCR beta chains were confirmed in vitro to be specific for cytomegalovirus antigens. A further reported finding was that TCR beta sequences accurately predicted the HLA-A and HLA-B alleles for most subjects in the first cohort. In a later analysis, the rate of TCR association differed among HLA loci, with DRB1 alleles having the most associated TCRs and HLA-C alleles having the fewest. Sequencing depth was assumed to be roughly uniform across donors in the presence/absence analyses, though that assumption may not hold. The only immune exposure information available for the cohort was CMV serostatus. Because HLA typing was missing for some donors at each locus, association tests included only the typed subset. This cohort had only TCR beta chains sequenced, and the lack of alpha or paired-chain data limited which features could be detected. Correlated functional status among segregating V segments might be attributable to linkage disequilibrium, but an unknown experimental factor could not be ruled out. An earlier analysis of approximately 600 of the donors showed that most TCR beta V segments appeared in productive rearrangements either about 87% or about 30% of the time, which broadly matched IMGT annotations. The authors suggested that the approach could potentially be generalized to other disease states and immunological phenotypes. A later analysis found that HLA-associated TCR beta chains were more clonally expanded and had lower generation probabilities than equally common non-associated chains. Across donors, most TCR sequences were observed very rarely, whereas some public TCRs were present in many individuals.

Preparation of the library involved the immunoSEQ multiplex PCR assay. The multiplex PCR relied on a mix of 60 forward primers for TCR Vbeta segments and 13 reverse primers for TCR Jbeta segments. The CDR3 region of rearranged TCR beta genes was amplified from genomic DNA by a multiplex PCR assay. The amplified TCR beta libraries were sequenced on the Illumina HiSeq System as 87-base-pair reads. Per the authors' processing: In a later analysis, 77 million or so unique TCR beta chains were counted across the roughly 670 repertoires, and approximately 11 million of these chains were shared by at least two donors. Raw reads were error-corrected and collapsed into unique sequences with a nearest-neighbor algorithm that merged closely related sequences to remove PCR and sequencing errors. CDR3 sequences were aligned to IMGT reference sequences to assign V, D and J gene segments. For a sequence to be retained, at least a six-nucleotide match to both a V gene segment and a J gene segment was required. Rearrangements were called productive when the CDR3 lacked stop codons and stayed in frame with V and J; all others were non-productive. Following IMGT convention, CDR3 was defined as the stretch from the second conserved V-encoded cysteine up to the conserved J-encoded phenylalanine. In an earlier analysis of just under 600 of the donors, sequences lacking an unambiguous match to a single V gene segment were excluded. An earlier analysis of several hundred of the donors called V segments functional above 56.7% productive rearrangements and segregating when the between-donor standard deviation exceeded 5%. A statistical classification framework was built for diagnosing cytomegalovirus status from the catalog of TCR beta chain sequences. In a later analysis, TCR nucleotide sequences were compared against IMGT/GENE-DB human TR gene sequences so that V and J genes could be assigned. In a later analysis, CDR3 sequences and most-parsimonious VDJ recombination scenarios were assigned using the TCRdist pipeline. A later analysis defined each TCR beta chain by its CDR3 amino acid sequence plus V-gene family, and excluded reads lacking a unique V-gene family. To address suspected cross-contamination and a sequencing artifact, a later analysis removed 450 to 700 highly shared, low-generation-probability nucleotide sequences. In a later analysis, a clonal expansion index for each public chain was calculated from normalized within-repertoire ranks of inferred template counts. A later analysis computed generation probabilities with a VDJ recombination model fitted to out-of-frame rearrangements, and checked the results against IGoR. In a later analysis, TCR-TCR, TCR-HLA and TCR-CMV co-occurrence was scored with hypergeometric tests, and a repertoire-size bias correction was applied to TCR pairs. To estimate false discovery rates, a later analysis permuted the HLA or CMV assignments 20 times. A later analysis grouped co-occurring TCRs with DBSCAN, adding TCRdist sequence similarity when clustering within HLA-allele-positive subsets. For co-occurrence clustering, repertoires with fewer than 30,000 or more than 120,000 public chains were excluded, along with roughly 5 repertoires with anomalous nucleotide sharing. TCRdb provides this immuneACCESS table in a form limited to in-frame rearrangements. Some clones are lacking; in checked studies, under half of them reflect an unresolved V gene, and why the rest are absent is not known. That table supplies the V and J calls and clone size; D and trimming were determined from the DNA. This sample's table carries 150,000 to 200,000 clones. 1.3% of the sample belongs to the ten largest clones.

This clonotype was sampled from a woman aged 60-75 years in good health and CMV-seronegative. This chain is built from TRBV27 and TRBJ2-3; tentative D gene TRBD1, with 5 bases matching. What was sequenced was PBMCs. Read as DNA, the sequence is TGTGCCAGCAGTTTAAGGGGTGCAGATACGCAGTATTTT. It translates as CASSLRGADTQYF.